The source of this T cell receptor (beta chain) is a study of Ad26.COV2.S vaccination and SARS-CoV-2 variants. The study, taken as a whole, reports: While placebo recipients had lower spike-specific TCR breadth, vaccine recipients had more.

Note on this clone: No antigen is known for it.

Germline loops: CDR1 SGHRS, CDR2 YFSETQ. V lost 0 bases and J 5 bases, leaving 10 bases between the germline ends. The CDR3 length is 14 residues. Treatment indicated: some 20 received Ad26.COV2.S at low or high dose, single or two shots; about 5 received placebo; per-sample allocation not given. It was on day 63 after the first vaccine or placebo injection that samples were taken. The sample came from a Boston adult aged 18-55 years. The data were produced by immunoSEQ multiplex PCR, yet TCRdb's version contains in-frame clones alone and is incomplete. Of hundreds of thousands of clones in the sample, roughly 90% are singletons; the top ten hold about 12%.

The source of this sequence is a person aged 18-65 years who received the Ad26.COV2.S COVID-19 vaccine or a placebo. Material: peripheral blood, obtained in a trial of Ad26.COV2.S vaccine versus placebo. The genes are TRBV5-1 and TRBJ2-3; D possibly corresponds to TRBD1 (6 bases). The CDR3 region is CASSLVDRIDTQYF. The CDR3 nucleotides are TGCGCCAGCAGCTTGGTAGACAGGATAGATACGCAGTATTTT.